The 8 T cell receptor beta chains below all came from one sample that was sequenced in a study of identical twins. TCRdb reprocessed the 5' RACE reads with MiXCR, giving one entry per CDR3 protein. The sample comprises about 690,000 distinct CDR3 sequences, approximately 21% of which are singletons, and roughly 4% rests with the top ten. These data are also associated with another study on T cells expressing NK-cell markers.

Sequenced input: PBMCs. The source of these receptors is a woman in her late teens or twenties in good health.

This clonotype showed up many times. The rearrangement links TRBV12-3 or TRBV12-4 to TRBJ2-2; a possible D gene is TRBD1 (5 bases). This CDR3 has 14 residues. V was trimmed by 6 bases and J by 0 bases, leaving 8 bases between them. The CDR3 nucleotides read TGTGCCAGCAGAGAGACAGCGAACACCGGGGAGCTGTTTTTT. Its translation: CASRETANTGELFF.

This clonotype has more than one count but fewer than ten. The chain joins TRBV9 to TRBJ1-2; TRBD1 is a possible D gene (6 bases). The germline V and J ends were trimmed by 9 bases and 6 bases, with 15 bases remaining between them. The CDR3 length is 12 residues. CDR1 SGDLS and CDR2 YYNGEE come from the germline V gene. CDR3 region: CATFDRINGYTF. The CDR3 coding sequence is TGTGCCACCTTCGACAGGATTAATGGCTACACCTTC.

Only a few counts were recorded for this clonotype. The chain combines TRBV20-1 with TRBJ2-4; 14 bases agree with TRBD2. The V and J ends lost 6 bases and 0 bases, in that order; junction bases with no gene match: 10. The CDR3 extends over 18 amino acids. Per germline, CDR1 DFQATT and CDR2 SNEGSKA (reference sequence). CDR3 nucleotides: TGCAGTGCCGTTCCGACTAGCGGGGGGGGTCTAGCCAAAAACATTCAGTACTTC. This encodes CSAVPTSGGGLAKNIQYF.

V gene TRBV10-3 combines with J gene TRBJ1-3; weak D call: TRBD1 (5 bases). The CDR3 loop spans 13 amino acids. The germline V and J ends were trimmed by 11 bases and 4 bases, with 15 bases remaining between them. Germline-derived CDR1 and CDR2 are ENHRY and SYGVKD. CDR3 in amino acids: CALTPGTGNTIYF. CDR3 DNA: TGTGCCCTTACTCCGGGGACCGGAAACACCATATATTTT.

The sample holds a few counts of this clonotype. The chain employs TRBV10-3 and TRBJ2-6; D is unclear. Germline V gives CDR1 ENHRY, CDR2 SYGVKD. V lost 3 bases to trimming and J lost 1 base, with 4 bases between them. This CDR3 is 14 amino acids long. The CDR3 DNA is TGTGCCATCAGTGAAAAGTCTGGGGCCAACGTCCTGACTTTC. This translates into CAISEKSGANVLTF.

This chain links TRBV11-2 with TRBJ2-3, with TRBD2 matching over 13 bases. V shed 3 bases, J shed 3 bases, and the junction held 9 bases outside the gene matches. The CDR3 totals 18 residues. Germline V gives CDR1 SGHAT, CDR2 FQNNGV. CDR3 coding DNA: TGTGCCAGCAGCTTCCGGACTAGCGGGAGTGTCCCGACAGATACGCAGTATTTT. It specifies CASSFRTSGSVPTDTQYF.

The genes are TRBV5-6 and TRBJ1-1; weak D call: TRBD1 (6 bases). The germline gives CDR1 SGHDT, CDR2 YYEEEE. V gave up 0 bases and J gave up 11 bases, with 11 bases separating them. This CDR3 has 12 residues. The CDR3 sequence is CASSLGAGDAFF. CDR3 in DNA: TGTGCCAGCAGCTTGGGGGCAGGGGATGCTTTCTTT.

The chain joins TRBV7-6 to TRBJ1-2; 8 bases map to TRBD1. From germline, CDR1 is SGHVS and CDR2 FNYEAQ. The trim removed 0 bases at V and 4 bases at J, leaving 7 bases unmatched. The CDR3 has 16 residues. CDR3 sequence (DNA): TGTGCCAGCAGCTTAGCGATAGGCACAGGGGGCTATGGCTACACCTTC. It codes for CASSLAIGTGGYGYTF. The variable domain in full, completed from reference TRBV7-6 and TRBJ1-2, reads GAGVSQSPRYKVTKRGQDVALRCDPISGHVSLYWYRQALGQGPEFLTYFNYEAQQDKSGLPNDRFSAERPEGSISTLTIQRTEQRDSAMYRCASSLAIGTGGYGYTFGSGTRLTVV.